This record concerns one TCR beta chain sequence. Its antigen is as yet unknown. J was trimmed by 7 bases and V by 3 bases; bases with no gene match: 6. CDR3 size: 14 residues. Germline CDR1 is SGHTA and CDR2 is FQGNSA. This sample was included in a study of cytomegalovirus exposure and HLA in healthy donors. About the research overall: Membership in the Caucasian-associated ancestry cluster was found for 65% to 85% of a few hundred genotyped donors. Overall study results and limits: The study put 150 to 200 TCR beta chains on its list as cytomegalovirus-associated.

PCR amplification relied on 60 Vbeta primers (plus 13 Jbeta primers). Measured with immunoSEQ multiplex PCR; TCRdb has only the in-frame clones, and not every one. In the table there are about 190,000 clones, around 84% of which are singletons. The sequence derives from a woman aged 18-30 years in good health and CMV-seronegative. V gene TRBV7-2 combines with J gene TRBJ1-3; 7 nucleotides align to TRBD1. Material for sequencing was PBMCs. In DNA form, the CDR3 reads TGTGCCAGCAGCTTCCAGACAGGGCCCAACACCATATATTTT. This gives the protein CASSFQTGPNTIYF.